This T cell receptor (beta chain) was sequenced in a study of OX40 agonist ivuxolimab in advanced cancers. This clone was counted a few times. Germline assignment: CDR1 MDHEN and CDR2 SYDVKM. This CDR3 comprises 15 residues. V gave up 6 bases and J gave up 6 bases, with 18 bases separating them. Only in-frame clones appear in the TCRdb table, and some are missing; sequencing was by immunoSEQ multiplex PCR. This sample carries 47,000 or so clones, about 88% of them seen once, and the ten largest clones take approximately 10%. The source material was CD4+ or CD8+ T cells sorted from blood, sampled in a trial of the OX40 agonist ivuxolimab. The TCR sequence derives from an adult with an advanced solid tumor such as melanoma, head and neck, liver or kidney cancer. V is TRBV28 and J is TRBJ2-1; no clear D. In nucleotides, the CDR3 is TGTGCCAGCAGCTCTACCGCGTGGACGGGCAATGAGCAGTTCTTC. This encodes CASSSTAWTGNEQFF.